The rows below give T cell receptor beta chains drawn from one sample of a study of T-cell memory formation after mild COVID-19. MiXCR was run by TCRdb on the 5' RACE reads, yielding one entry per CDR3 protein. The sample lists about 140,000 distinct CDR3 sequences; 11% to 15% were seen once. Sequences were obtained from PBMCs or a T cell subset sorted from them (not recorded which). All receptors come from an adult woman who had mild COVID-19 (a few samples of this study predate the infection). Cell type and time point are not known. Both conserved end residues are part of each CDR3. D genes are given only for firm matches. Expanded clones are given a class, and other clones once, few, many or no size at all.

clone size: NA; V gene: TRBV6-5; D gene: NA; CDR3 length: 13; J gene: TRBJ1-2; CDR3 DNA: TGTGCCAGCAGTTACTCCGCCGCGGGAGGCTACACCTTC; CDR3 protein: CASSYSAAGGYTF
clone size: NA; V gene: TRBV29-1; D gene: TRBD1; CDR3 length: 13; J gene: TRBJ2-7; CDR3 DNA: TGCAGCGCGATTGGGGACAGTTCCTACGAGCAGTACTTC; CDR3 protein: CSAIGDSSYEQYF
clone size: NA; V gene: TRBV7-3; D gene: TRBD2; CDR3 length: 15; J gene: TRBJ2-3; CDR3 DNA: TGTGCCAGCAGCTGGCTAGCGGGGGGCACAGATACGCAGTATTTT; CDR3 protein: CASSWLAGGTDTQYF
clone size: NA; V gene: TRBV7-9; D gene: TRBD1; CDR3 length: 15; J gene: TRBJ2-2; CDR3 DNA: TGTGCCAGCAGCTACGGGACAGCGAACACCGGGGAGCTGTTTTTT; CDR3 protein: CASSYGTANTGELFF
clone size: few; V gene: TRBV2; D gene: NA; CDR3 length: 15; J gene: TRBJ2-5; CDR3 DNA: TGTGCCAGCAGTGTGGGGGATTCCCTGGAAGAGACCCAGTACTTC; CDR3 protein: CASSVGDSLEETQYF
clone size: NA; V gene: TRBV15; D gene: NA; CDR3 length: 13; J gene: TRBJ2-1; CDR3 DNA: TGTGCCACCAGGTTCCTGGACCACAATGAGCAGTTCTTC; CDR3 protein: CATRFLDHNEQFF
clone size: NA; V gene: TRBV12-3/TRBV12-4; D gene: TRBD1; CDR3 length: 13; J gene: TRBJ2-7; CDR3 DNA: TGTGCCAGCCTCAGGACAGGGGGTGATGGGCAGTACTTC; CDR3 protein: CASLRTGGDGQYF
clone size: NA; V gene: TRBV4-3; D gene: NA; CDR3 length: 14; J gene: TRBJ2-1; CDR3 DNA: TGCGCCAGCAGCCAAGATCGAGAGCGCAATGAGCAGTTCTTC; CDR3 protein: CASSQDRERNEQFF
clone size: many; V gene: TRBV29-1; D gene: NA; CDR3 length: 14; J gene: TRBJ2-7; CDR3 DNA: TGCAGCGTTGACGATTCTGAGAACTGGGACGAGCAGTACTTC; CDR3 protein: CSVDDSENWDEQYF
clone size: NA; V gene: TRBV12-3/TRBV12-4; D gene: NA; CDR3 length: 17; J gene: TRBJ2-1; CDR3 DNA: TGTGCCAGCAGTTCCCAACGGGGGCCGGAATCCTACAATGAGCAGTTCTTC; CDR3 protein: CASSSQRGPESYNEQFF
clone size: few; V gene: TRBV5-6; D gene: TRBD1; CDR3 length: 16; J gene: TRBJ1-4; CDR3 DNA: TGTGCCAGCAGCTTGGCCCTACAGGGGGCTGGCGAAAAACTGTTTTTT; CDR3 protein: CASSLALQGAGEKLFF
clone size: NA; V gene: TRBV7-9; D gene: TRBD2; CDR3 length: 17; J gene: TRBJ2-1; CDR3 DNA: TGTGCCAGCAGCCCTAGGTGGCGGGAGGGCCCTTACAATGAGCAGTTCTTC; CDR3 protein: CASSPRWREGPYNEQFF
clone size: many; V gene: TRBV4-2; D gene: TRBD2; CDR3 length: 15; J gene: TRBJ2-7; CDR3 DNA: TGTGCCAGCAGCCAAGAATCGGGGAGGGGCCACGAGCAGTACTTC; CDR3 protein: CASSQESGRGHEQYF
clone size: NA; V gene: TRBV2; D gene: NA; CDR3 length: 14; J gene: TRBJ1-1; CDR3 DNA: TGTGCCAGCATCCCGGTCTCGGTCGGCACTGAAGCTTTCTTT; CDR3 protein: CASIPVSVGTEAFF
clone size: few; V gene: TRBV20-1; D gene: NA; CDR3 length: 16; J gene: TRBJ1-2; CDR3 DNA: TGCAGTGCTAGAGATCTGGTCGCGGCAGGGGAGACCGGTGACAACTTC; CDR3 protein: CSARDLVAAGETGDNF
clone size: NA; V gene: TRBV11-3; D gene: TRBD1; CDR3 length: 13; J gene: TRBJ1-2; CDR3 DNA: TGTGCCAGCAGCCACTGGACAGGGGAAGGCTACACCTTC; CDR3 protein: CASSHWTGEGYTF
clone size: NA; V gene: TRBV12-3/TRBV12-4; D gene: NA; CDR3 length: 14; J gene: TRBJ2-1; CDR3 DNA: TGTGCCAGCCTTGAGCGCGAACCTTACAATGAGCAGTTCTTC; CDR3 protein: CASLEREPYNEQFF
clone size: NA; V gene: TRBV29-1; D gene: NA; CDR3 length: 11; J gene: TRBJ2-7; CDR3 DNA: TGCAGCGTTGCAGGGACTGGGGAGCAGTACTTC; CDR3 protein: CSVAGTGEQYF
clone size: NA; V gene: TRBV4-3; D gene: TRBD2; CDR3 length: 17; J gene: TRBJ2-2; CDR3 DNA: TGCGCCAGCAGCCAAGATCGGAGCGGGAGAAACACCGGGGAGCTGTTTTTT; CDR3 protein: CASSQDRSGRNTGELFF
clone size: many; V gene: TRBV19; D gene: NA; CDR3 length: 15; J gene: TRBJ2-1; CDR3 DNA: TGTGCCAGTAGCTTAACAATACAGGGTCACAATGAGCAGTTCTTC; CDR3 protein: CASSLTIQGHNEQFF
clone size: few; V gene: TRBV7-9; D gene: NA; CDR3 length: 14; J gene: TRBJ2-7; CDR3 DNA: TGTGCCAGCAGCTTAGCGCCGGCAGTGAGCGAGCAGTACTTC; CDR3 protein: CASSLAPAVSEQYF
clone size: NA; V gene: TRBV29-1; D gene: NA; CDR3 length: 13; J gene: TRBJ2-1; CDR3 DNA: TGCAGCGTTGACGGGAGCGACCTCGGTGAGCAGTTCTTC; CDR3 protein: CSVDGSDLGEQFF
clone size: NA; V gene: TRBV5-6; D gene: NA; CDR3 length: 14; J gene: TRBJ2-1; CDR3 DNA: TGTGCCAGCAGCTTGGTCGAACCATTAGATGAGCAGTTCTTC; CDR3 protein: CASSLVEPLDEQFF
clone size: NA; V gene: TRBV20-1; D gene: NA; CDR3 length: 12; J gene: TRBJ1-1; CDR3 DNA: TGCAGTGAACGGGGGCCTGGAACTGAAGCTTTCTTT; CDR3 protein: CSERGPGTEAFF
clone size: NA; V gene: TRBV20-1; D gene: TRBD1; CDR3 length: 14; J gene: TRBJ1-2; CDR3 DNA: TGCAGTGCTAGAGCCCGGGACAGCCCCTATGGCTACACCTTC; CDR3 protein: CSARARDSPYGYTF
clone size: few; V gene: TRBV14; D gene: NA; CDR3 length: 18; J gene: TRBJ1-6; CDR3 DNA: TGTGCCAGCAGCCAAGTACACCCCGGGAATTCCTATAATTCACCCCTCCACTTT; CDR3 protein: CASSQVHPGNSYNSPLHF
clone size: few; V gene: TRBV7-9; D gene: NA; CDR3 length: 16; J gene: TRBJ1-4; CDR3 DNA: TGTGCCAGCAGCCCCCTGGCCGGAAGGGGTACGGAAAAACTGTTTTTT; CDR3 protein: CASSPLAGRGTEKLFF
clone size: many; V gene: TRBV29-1; D gene: TRBD1; CDR3 length: 16; J gene: TRBJ2-3; CDR3 DNA: TGCAGCGTTGAAGTGGGGGGACAGGGGTTCATAGATACGCAGTATTTT; CDR3 protein: CSVEVGGQGFIDTQYF
clone size: NA; V gene: TRBV25-1; D gene: NA; CDR3 length: 15; J gene: TRBJ2-7; CDR3 DNA: TGTGCCAGCAGTTCCCAGGAAGGGCGGGCCTACGAGCAGTACTTC; CDR3 protein: CASSSQEGRAYEQYF
clone size: few; V gene: TRBV7-2; D gene: NA; CDR3 length: 15; J gene: TRBJ1-1; CDR3 DNA: TGTGCCAGCAGCTTGTTCAACCCCCAGAACACTGAAGCTTTCTTT; CDR3 protein: CASSLFNPQNTEAFF
clone size: few; V gene: TRBV6-5; D gene: TRBD2; CDR3 length: 15; J gene: TRBJ2-1; CDR3 DNA: TGTGCCAGCGGCCGAGTTACTAGCGGGTACAATGAGCAGTTCTTC; CDR3 protein: CASGRVTSGYNEQFF
clone size: NA; V gene: TRBV4-3; D gene: NA; CDR3 length: 17; J gene: TRBJ2-3; CDR3 DNA: TGCGCCAGCAGCCAAGATAGAAGCGAGTGGTTCACAGATACGCAGTATTTT; CDR3 protein: CASSQDRSEWFTDTQYF
clone size: few; V gene: TRBV20-1; D gene: TRBD1; CDR3 length: 14; J gene: TRBJ2-7; CDR3 DNA: TGCAGTGCTAGAGGACAGGGTAAAGGGTACGAGCAGTACTTC; CDR3 protein: CSARGQGKGYEQYF
clone size: NA; V gene: TRBV12-3/TRBV12-4; D gene: NA; CDR3 length: 14; J gene: TRBJ2-1; CDR3 DNA: TGTGCCAGCAGTTCGCACGCCACTTACAATGAGCAGTTCTTC; CDR3 protein: CASSSHATYNEQFF
clone size: NA; V gene: TRBV29-1; D gene: NA; CDR3 length: 13; J gene: TRBJ2-2; CDR3 DNA: TGCAGCGTTGAAGTCCCGAACACCGGGGAGCTGTTTTTT; CDR3 protein: CSVEVPNTGELFF
clone size: NA; V gene: TRBV7-6; D gene: NA; CDR3 length: 14; J gene: TRBJ2-7; CDR3 DNA: TGTGCCAGCAGCGCGGGTCAGGGCTACTACGAGCAGTACTTC; CDR3 protein: CASSAGQGYYEQYF
clone size: few; V gene: TRBV29-1; D gene: TRBD2; CDR3 length: 14; J gene: TRBJ2-2; CDR3 DNA: TGCAGCGTTGCGGGCGGGAGAGCTACCGGGGAGCTGTTTTTT; CDR3 protein: CSVAGGRATGELFF
clone size: few; V gene: TRBV24-1; D gene: TRBD1; CDR3 length: 17; J gene: TRBJ2-3; CDR3 DNA: TGTGCCACCAGCCCCGGGACAGGATATCCCCAAGGAGATACGCAGTATTTT; CDR3 protein: CATSPGTGYPQGDTQYF
clone size: few; V gene: TRBV4-3; D gene: TRBD1; CDR3 length: 16; J gene: TRBJ2-1; CDR3 DNA: TGCGCCAGCAGCCCTACCCGGGACAGGGAAGACAATGAGCAGTTCTTC; CDR3 protein: CASSPTRDREDNEQFF
clone size: few; V gene: TRBV9; D gene: NA; CDR3 length: 15; J gene: TRBJ2-3; CDR3 DNA: TGTGCCAGCAGCAGAGGGGACTCCGGCACAGATACGCAGTATTTT; CDR3 protein: CASSRGDSGTDTQYF
clone size: few; V gene: TRBV6-2/TRBV6-3; D gene: TRBD2; CDR3 length: 20; J gene: TRBJ2-3; CDR3 DNA: TGTGCCAGCAGTTACTCGATAAACGGGGAGGGAGTCACTAGCACAGATACGCAGTATTTT; CDR3 protein: CASSYSINGEGVTSTDTQYF
clone size: NA; V gene: TRBV9; D gene: NA; CDR3 length: 13; J gene: TRBJ1-1; CDR3 DNA: TGTGCCAGCAGCGCCTCCCCCCTTACTGAAGCTTTCTTT; CDR3 protein: CASSASPLTEAFF
clone size: NA; V gene: TRBV13; D gene: NA; CDR3 length: 15; J gene: TRBJ2-5; CDR3 DNA: TGTGCCAGCACGCAGGGGCTTAATACCCAAGAGACCCAGTACTTC; CDR3 protein: CASTQGLNTQETQYF
clone size: NA; V gene: TRBV6-5; D gene: TRBD2; CDR3 length: 14; J gene: TRBJ2-5; CDR3 DNA: TGTGCCAGCAGTTACCCTGCGGGAGGTGGGACCCAGTACTTC; CDR3 protein: CASSYPAGGGTQYF
clone size: few; V gene: TRBV7-9; D gene: NA; CDR3 length: 15; J gene: TRBJ2-5; CDR3 DNA: TGTGCCAGCAGCCCCCCCGTGAAGGACCAAGAGACCCAGTACTTC; CDR3 protein: CASSPPVKDQETQYF
clone size: NA; V gene: TRBV9; D gene: NA; CDR3 length: 14; J gene: TRBJ1-1; CDR3 DNA: TGTGCCAGCACCCCAGGACATTTTAACACTGAAGCTTTCTTT; CDR3 protein: CASTPGHFNTEAFF
clone size: NA; V gene: TRBV9; D gene: NA; CDR3 length: 18; J gene: TRBJ2-6; CDR3 DNA: TGTGCCAGCAGCGTAGGTACAGGGCTCAGCTCTGGGGCCAACGTCCTGACTTTC; CDR3 protein: CASSVGTGLSSGANVLTF
clone size: few; V gene: TRBV15; D gene: TRBD1; CDR3 length: 16; J gene: TRBJ2-3; CDR3 DNA: TGTGCCACCAGCAGTCGGACAGGGGGAGTCGCAGATACGCAGTATTTT; CDR3 protein: CATSSRTGGVADTQYF
clone size: NA; V gene: TRBV7-9; D gene: TRBD1; CDR3 length: 15; J gene: TRBJ2-1; CDR3 DNA: TGTGCCAGCAGCCCTGGACAGGGTACTATGAATGAGCAGTTCTTC; CDR3 protein: CASSPGQGTMNEQFF
clone size: NA; V gene: TRBV7-9; D gene: TRBD2; CDR3 length: 16; J gene: TRBJ2-7; CDR3 DNA: TGTGCCAGCAGCTTAGCCCTAGCGGGAGCATCCTACGAGCAGTACTTC; CDR3 protein: CASSLALAGASYEQYF
clone size: NA; V gene: TRBV28; D gene: TRBD1; CDR3 length: 15; J gene: TRBJ2-7; CDR3 DNA: TGTGCCAGCAGTTTCACCGGGACAGGGTTCTCCGAGCAGTACTTC; CDR3 protein: CASSFTGTGFSEQYF
clone size: NA; V gene: TRBV18; D gene: TRBD1; CDR3 length: 16; J gene: TRBJ2-5; CDR3 DNA: TGTGCCAGCTCCCGCCAGGACAGCCCAGCAGGGGGGACCCAGTACTTC; CDR3 protein: CASSRQDSPAGGTQYF
clone size: many; V gene: TRBV7-9; D gene: NA; CDR3 length: 14; J gene: TRBJ1-1; CDR3 DNA: TGTGCCAGCAGCCCCAGCCCCATGAACACTGAAGCTTTCTTT; CDR3 protein: CASSPSPMNTEAFF
clone size: NA; V gene: TRBV29-1; D gene: NA; CDR3 length: 17; J gene: TRBJ2-2; CDR3 DNA: TGCAGCGTTGAAGCTATTACGGGGGGCCCGAACACCGGGGAGCTGTTTTTT; CDR3 protein: CSVEAITGGPNTGELFF
clone size: NA; V gene: TRBV13; D gene: NA; CDR3 length: 15; J gene: TRBJ1-2; CDR3 DNA: TGTGCCAGCAGCCTGGAGGGGGACGGGGTGGATGGCTACACCTTC; CDR3 protein: CASSLEGDGVDGYTF
clone size: NA; V gene: TRBV7-9; D gene: NA; CDR3 length: 11; J gene: TRBJ1-4; CDR3 DNA: TGTGCCAGCAGCTACTCATGGCAACTGTTTTTT; CDR3 protein: CASSYSWQLFF